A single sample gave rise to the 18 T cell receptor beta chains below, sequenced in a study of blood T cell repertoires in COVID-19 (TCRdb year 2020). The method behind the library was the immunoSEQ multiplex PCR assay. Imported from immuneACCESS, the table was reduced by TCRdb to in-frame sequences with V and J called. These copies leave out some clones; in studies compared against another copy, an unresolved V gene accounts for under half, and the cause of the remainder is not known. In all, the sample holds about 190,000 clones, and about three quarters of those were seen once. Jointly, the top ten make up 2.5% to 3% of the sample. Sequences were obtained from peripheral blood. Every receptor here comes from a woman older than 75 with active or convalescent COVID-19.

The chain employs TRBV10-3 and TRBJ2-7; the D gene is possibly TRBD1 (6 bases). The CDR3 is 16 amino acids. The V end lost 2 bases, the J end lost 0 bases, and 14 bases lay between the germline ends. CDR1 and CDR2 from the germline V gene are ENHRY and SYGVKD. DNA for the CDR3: TGTGCCATCAGTGAGAAGGACAGACTTAGCTCCTACGAGCAGTACTTC. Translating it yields CAISEKDRLSSYEQYF.

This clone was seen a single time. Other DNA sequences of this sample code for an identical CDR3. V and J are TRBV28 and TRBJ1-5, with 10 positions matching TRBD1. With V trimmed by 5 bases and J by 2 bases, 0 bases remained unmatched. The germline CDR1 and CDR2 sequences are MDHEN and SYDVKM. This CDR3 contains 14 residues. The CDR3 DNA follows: TGTGCCAGCAGTGGGACAGGGGGCAATCAGCCCCAGCATTTT. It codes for CASSGTGGNQPQHF.

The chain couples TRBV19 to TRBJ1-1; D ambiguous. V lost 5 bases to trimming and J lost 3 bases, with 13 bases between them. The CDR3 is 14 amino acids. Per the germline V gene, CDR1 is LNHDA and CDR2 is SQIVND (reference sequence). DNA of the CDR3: TGTGCCAGTAGTTCCGCCCGTTCGGACACTGAAGCTTTCTTT. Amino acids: CASSSARSDTEAFF.

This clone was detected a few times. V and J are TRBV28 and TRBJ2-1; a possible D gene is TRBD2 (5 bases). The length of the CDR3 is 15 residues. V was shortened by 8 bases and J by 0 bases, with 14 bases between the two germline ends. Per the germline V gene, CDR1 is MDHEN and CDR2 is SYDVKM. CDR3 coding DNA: TGTGCCAGCGAGGGAGACGCGAGCTCCTACAATGAGCAGTTCTTC. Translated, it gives CASEGDASSYNEQFF.

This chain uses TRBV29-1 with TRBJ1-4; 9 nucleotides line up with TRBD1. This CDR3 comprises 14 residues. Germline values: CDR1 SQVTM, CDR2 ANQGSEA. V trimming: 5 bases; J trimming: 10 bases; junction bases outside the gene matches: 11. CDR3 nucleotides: TGCAGCGTTAGGGACAGGGAGCATTTCGGAAAACTGTTTTTT. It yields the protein CSVRDREHFGKLFF.

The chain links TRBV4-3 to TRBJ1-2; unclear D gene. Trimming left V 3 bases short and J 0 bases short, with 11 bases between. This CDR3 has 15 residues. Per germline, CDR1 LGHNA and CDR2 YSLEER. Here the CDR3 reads CASSHDRYANYGYTF. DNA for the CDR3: TGCGCCAGCAGCCATGATAGATATGCTAACTATGGCTACACCTTC.

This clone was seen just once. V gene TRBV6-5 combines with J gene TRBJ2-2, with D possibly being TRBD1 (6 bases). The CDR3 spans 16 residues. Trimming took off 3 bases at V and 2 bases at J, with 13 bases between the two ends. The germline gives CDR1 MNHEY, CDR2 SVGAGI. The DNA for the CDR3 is TGTGCCAGCAGTTATTGGGGGCGCCCCAACACCGGGGAGCTGTTTTTT. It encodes CASSYWGRPNTGELFF.

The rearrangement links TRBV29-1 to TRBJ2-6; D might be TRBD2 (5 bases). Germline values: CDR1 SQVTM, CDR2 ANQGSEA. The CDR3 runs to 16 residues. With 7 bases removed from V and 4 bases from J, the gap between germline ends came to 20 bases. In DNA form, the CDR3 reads TGCAGCGACCAACGACTAAAGAGGGCGGGGGCCAACGTCCTGACTTTC. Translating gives CSDQRLKRAGANVLTF.

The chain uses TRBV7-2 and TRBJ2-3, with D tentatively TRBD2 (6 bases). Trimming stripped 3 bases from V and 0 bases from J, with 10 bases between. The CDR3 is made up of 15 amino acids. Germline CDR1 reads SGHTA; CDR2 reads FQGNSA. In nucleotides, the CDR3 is TGTGCCAGCAGCTTGGGGGGACGGAGCACAGATACGCAGTATTTT. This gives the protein CASSLGGRSTDTQYF.

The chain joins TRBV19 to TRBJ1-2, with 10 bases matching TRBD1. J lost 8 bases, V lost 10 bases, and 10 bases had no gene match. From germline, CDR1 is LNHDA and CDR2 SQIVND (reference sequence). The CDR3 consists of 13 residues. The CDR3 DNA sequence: TGTGCCACTTCTCCGGGACAGGGGCGAGGCTACACCTTC. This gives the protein CATSPGQGRGYTF.

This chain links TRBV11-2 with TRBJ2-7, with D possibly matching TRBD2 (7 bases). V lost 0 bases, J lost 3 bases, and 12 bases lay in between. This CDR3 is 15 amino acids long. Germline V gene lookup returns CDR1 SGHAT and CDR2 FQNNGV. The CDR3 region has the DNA TGTGCCAGCAGCTTAGACGCGGGGGCTCTCTACGAGCAGTACTTC. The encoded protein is CASSLDAGALYEQYF. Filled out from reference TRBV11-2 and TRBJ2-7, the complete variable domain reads EAGVAQSPRYKIIEKRQSVAFWCNPISGHATLYWYQQILGQGPKLLIQFQNNGVVDDSQLPKDRFSAERLKGVDSTLKIQPAKLEDSAVYLCASSLDAGALYEQYFGPGTRLTVT.

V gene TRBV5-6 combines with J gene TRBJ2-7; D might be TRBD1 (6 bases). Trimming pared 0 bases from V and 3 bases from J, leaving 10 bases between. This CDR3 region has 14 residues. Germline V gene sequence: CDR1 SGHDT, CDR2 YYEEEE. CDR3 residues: CASSLVRTDYEQYF. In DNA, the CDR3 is TGTGCCAGCAGCTTGGTCAGGACAGACTACGAGCAGTACTTC.

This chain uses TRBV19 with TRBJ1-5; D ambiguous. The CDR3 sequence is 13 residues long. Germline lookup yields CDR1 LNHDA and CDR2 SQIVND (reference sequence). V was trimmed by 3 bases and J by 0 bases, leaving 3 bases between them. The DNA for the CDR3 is TGTGCCAGTAGTATGAGTAGCAATCAGCCCCAGCATTTT. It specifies CASSMSSNQPQHF.

CDR3: CASSQPDRGSTDTQYF. The CDR3 DNA is TGCGCCAGCAGTCAACCCGACAGGGGAAGCACAGATACGCAGTATTTT. This chain links TRBV23-1 with TRBJ2-3; 8 bases line up with TRBD1. TRBV23-1 is filed as an ORF, its function uncertain. The trim removed 2 bases at V and 0 bases at J, leaving 4 bases unmatched. The CDR3 contains 16 residues.

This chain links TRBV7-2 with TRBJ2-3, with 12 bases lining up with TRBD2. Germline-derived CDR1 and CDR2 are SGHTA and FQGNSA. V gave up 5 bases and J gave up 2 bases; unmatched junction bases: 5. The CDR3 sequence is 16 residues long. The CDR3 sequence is CASSRLAGGITDTQYF. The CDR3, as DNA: TGTGCCAGCAGCCGGCTAGCGGGGGGGATCACAGATACGCAGTATTTT.

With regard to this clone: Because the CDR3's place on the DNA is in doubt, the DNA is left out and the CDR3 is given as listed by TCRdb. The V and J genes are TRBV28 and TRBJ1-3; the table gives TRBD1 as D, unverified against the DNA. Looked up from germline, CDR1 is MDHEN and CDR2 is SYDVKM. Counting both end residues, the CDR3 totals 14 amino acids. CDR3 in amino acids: CASSSSTGRHTIYF.

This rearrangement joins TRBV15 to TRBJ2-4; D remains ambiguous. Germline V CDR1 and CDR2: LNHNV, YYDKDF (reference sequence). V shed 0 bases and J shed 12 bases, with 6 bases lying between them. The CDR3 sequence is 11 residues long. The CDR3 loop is CATSRDSDQYF. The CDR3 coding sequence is TGTGCCACCAGCAGAGATAGTGATCAGTACTTC.

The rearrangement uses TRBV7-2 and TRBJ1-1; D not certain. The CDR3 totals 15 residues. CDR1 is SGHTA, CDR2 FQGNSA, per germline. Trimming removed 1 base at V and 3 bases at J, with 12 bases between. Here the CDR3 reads CASSLGPPGYTEAFF. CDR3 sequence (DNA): TGTGCCAGCAGCTTAGGACCACCCGGGTACACTGAAGCTTTCTTT.